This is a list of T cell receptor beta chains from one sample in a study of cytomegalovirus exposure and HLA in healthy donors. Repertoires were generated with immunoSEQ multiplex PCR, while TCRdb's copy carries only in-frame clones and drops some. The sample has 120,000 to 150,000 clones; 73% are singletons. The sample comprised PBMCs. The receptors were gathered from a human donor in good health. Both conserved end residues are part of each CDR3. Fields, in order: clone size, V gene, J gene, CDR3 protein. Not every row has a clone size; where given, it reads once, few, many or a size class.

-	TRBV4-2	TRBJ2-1	CASSPRELVNEQFF
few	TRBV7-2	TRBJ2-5	CASSLGGGGQETQYF
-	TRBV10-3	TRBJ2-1	CAIRGQQREGGRNEQFF
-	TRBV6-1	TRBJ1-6	CASSESDRAGSPLHF
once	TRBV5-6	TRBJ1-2	CASSLTSQVYGYTF
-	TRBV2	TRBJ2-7	CASSIQGYEQYF
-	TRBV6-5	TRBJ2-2	CASSYSRGLYTGELFF
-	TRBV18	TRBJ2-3	CASSPGSGTDTQYF
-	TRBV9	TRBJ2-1	CASSVESGTYNEQFF
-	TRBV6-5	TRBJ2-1	CASSLGLAVYNEQFF
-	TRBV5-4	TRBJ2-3	CASSLGGSGDTQYF
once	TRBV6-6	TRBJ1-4	CATARGGHEKLFF
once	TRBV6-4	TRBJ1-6	CASSVSPYGNSPLHF
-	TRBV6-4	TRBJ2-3	CASSDGQGSTDTQYF
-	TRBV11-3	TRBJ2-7	CASSLDRAHEQYF
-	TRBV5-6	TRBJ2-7	CASSLQGLGYEQYF
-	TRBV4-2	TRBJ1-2	CASSPGFGYTF
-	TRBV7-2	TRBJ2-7	CASSLERNSYEQYF
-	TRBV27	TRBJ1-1	CASSPEGARTEAFF
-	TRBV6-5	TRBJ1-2	CASSGTDISNYGYTF
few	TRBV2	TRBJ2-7	CASSELSADEQYF
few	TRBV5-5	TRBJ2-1	CATASSGSSYNEQFF
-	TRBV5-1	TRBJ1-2	CASSSGTGDNYGYTF